The 9 T cell receptor beta chains below come from one sample, sequenced in a study of blood T cell repertoires in COVID-19. Clones were sequenced by immunoSEQ multiplex PCR, and TCRdb holds only the in-frame ones, with some missing. The table shows around 280,000 clones, with approximately 83% occurring only once. The specimen sequenced was peripheral blood. These receptors all stem from a woman aged 25 to 39 who had recovered from COVID-19.

This clone was seen a few times. At the DNA level, this CDR3 is encoded by other sequences in the same sample as well. The rearrangement joins TRBV3-1 (or the pseudogene TRBV3-2) to TRBJ1-6, with D perhaps TRBD1 (5 bases). The V end lost 4 bases, the J end lost 7 bases, and 14 bases lay between the germline ends. Germline lookup yields CDR1 LGHDT and CDR2 YNNKEL (reference sequence). The CDR3 sequence is 15 residues long. CDR3 in amino acids: CASSPRGGSNSPLHF. The CDR3 DNA reads as TGTGCCAGCAGCCCCCGTGGGGGGTCCAATTCACCCCTCCACTTT.

The chain carries TRBV6-6 and TRBJ2-7, with TRBD1 identical over 10 bases. V was pared by 9 bases and J by 3 bases, with 5 bases of the junction left unmatched. CDR3 length equals 13 residues. Per the germline V gene, CDR1 is MNHNY and CDR2 is SVGAGI (reference sequence). CDR3 loop: CASTRDRGYEQYF. Here the CDR3 DNA reads TGTGCCAGTACCCGGGACAGGGGCTACGAGCAGTACTTC.

The chain combines TRBV28 with TRBJ2-7, with 11 nucleotides matching TRBD2. V dropped 1 base and J dropped 4; count of bases not matched to a gene: 3. CDR3 length: 15 amino acids. Germline V gene data show CDR1 as MDHEN and CDR2 as SYDVKM. The CDR3 region has the DNA TGTGCCAGCAGTTTATCGGCTAGCGGGAGGTACGAGCAGTACTTC. This encodes CASSLSASGRYEQYF.

This clone was recorded once. The chain couples TRBV5-5 to TRBJ2-1; 7 bases agree with TRBD1. The length of the CDR3 is 14 residues. CDR1 and CDR2 (germline): SGHKS, YYEKEE (reference sequence). V lost 3 bases and J lost 7; bases outside the gene matches: 7. The CDR3 sequence is CASSSGQRQNEQFF. The CDR3 DNA sequence: TGTGCCAGCAGCTCGGGACAGCGACAGAATGAGCAGTTCTTC.

The rearrangement links TRBV5-1 to TRBJ1-1; unclear D gene. The ends were cut back, 0 bases at V and 0 bases at J, with 3 bases in the middle. This CDR3 spans 13 amino acids. Germline lookup yields CDR1 SGHRS and CDR2 YFSETQ. CDR3 sequence (DNA): TGCGCCAGCAGCTTGGGCGTGAACACTGAAGCTTTCTTT. Its protein product is CASSLGVNTEAFF.

This rearrangement joins TRBV6-5 to TRBJ1-1; D is perhaps TRBD1 (6 bases). The V and J ends lost 6 bases and 2 bases respectively, with 10 bases between them. The germline V gene encodes CDR1 MNHEY and CDR2 SVGAGI. The CDR3 runs to 13 residues. The CDR3 DNA sequence: TGTGCCAGCAGCGGGGGGCGAAACACTGAAGCTTTCTTT. As protein: CASSGGRNTEAFF.

Points on this clone: Other nucleotide sequences from this sample produce the same CDR3. CDR3 loop: CASSSPGGNYGYTF. The CDR3 nucleotides read TGCGCCAGCAGCTCCCCGGGGGGAAACTATGGCTACACCTTC. The chain uses TRBV5-1 and TRBJ1-2; possibly TRBD1 for D (5 bases). This CDR3 has 14 amino acids. Germline CDR1 SGHRS, CDR2 YFSETQ. V lost 3 bases to trimming and J lost 2 bases, with 11 bases between them.

The rearrangement uses TRBV5-1 and TRBJ2-7; 9 bases map to TRBD2. CDR3 length equals 14 residues. CDR1 is SGHRS and CDR2 is YFSETQ in the germline V gene. Trimming at V came to 3 bases and at J to 4 bases, leaving 5 bases not matched to a gene. CDR3 residues: CASSSGLARYEQYF. The DNA for the CDR3 is TGCGCCAGCAGCTCCGGACTAGCGCGGTACGAGCAGTACTTC. Full variable domain (rest looked up from reference TRBV5-1 and TRBJ2-7): KAGVTQTPRYLIKTRGQQVTLSCSPISGHRSVSWYQQTPGQGLQFLFEYFSETQRNKGNFPGRFSGRQFSNSRSEMNVSTLELGDSALYLCASSSGLARYEQYFGPGTRLTVT.

V and J are TRBV5-1 and TRBJ2-7; 8 positions agree with TRBD1. This CDR3 has 15 amino acids. V was clipped by 2 bases and J by 3 bases; unmatched bases: 7. Germline CDR1 is SGHRS and CDR2 is YFSETQ. CDR3 in amino acids: CASSFGGDRFYEQYF. The CDR3 DNA reads as TGCGCCAGCAGCTTTGGCGGGGACAGGTTCTACGAGCAGTACTTC. The full variable domain, its missing parts supplied by reference TRBV5-1 and TRBJ2-7, is KAGVTQTPRYLIKTRGQQVTLSCSPISGHRSVSWYQQTPGQGLQFLFEYFSETQRNKGNFPGRFSGRQFSNSRSEMNVSTLELGDSALYLCASSFGGDRFYEQYFGPGTRLTVT.